The rows below give T cell receptor beta chains drawn from one sample of a study of identifying expanded T cells in peripheral blood. Produced via immunoSEQ multiplex PCR; TCRdb's table is partial and in-frame only. Of around 80,000 clones in the sample, roughly 90% were seen once. The specimen sequenced was blood. These TCRs come from a person aged 18-69 years in good health. CDR3s include the opening cysteine and the closing phenylalanine or tryptophan. A D gene is named only where the DNA matches it firmly. Size is stated for part of the rows, as once, few or many counts, or as a class when the clone is expanded.

j_call	clone_size	d_call	v_call	cdr3_aa	cdr3_nt
TRBJ1-1	.	.	TRBV6-5	CASSYRTANTEAFF	TGTGCCAGCAGTTACCGCACCGCAAACACTGAAGCTTTCTTT
TRBJ1-6	.	.	TRBV30	CAWSKGDNSPLHF	TGTGCCTGGTCAAAGGGGGATAATTCACCCCTCCACTTT
TRBJ2-3	.	.	TRBV6-6	CASILGDPPRDTQYF	.
TRBJ1-2	.	.	TRBV25-1	CASSGVPREVNYGYTF	TGTGCCAGCAGTGGGGTCCCACGGGAAGTCAACTATGGCTACACCTTC
TRBJ1-6	.	.	TRBV9	CASSQHRVGSPLHF	TGTGCCAGCTCCCAACATAGGGTCGGTTCACCCCTCCACTTT
TRBJ2-3	.	TRBD2	TRBV30	CAWRAGGGRFDTQYF	TGTGCCTGGAGAGCCGGCGGGGGGCGGTTTGATACGCAGTATTTT
TRBJ1-1	.	.	TRBV6-6	CASSAGFNTEAFF	TGTGCCAGCAGTGCCGGGTTTAACACTGAAGCTTTCTTT
TRBJ2-7	once	.	TRBV2	CASYPLRGGEYF	TGTGCCAGCTATCCCCTACGAGGGGGGGAATACTTC
TRBJ2-7	.	.	TRBV29-1	CSVVWGSEQYF	TGCAGCGTTGTTTGGGGAAGCGAGCAGTACTTC
TRBJ1-2	.	TRBD1	TRBV6-6	CASSRAGGGYTF	TGTGCCAGCAGTAGAGCAGGGGGTGGCTACACCTTC
TRBJ2-5	.	TRBD2	TRBV6-6	CASSSSGRDQETQYF	TGTGCCAGCAGTTCTAGCGGGAGAGACCAAGAGACCCAGTACTTC
TRBJ2-4	.	TRBD2	TRBV9	CASSVAGGKNIQYF	TGTGCCAGCAGCGTAGCGGGGGGGAAAAACATTCAGTACTTC
TRBJ2-1	.	.	TRBV12-2	CASRLVVRLAGANEQFF	TGTGCAAGTCGCTTAGTGGTTCGGCTAGCGGGAGCCAATGAGCAGTTCTTC
TRBJ2-2	.	.	TRBV7-9	CASSPAGFATGELFF	TGTGCCAGCAGCCCCGCCGGGTTCGCCACCGGGGAGCTGTTTTTT
TRBJ2-5	.	.	TRBV7-2	CASSLELARETQYF	TGTGCCAGCAGCTTAGAACTAGCTAGGGAGACCCAGTACTTC
TRBJ2-5	.	TRBD2	TRBV6-5	CASSYFGAGQETQYF	TGTGCCAGCAGTTACTTCGGAGCGGGGCAAGAGACCCAGTACTTC
TRBJ2-7	.	TRBD2	TRBV7-2	CASSSRDYSYEQYF	TGTGCCAGCAGCTCCCGGGACTACTCCTACGAGCAGTACTTC
TRBJ1-5	once	.	TRBV19	CASNRGSYENQPQHF	TGTGCCAGTAATCGGGGGTCTTATGAAAATCAGCCCCAGCATTTT
TRBJ2-1	.	TRBD2	TRBV4-3	CASSQPIIERGTYNEQFF	TGCGCCAGCAGCCAACCGATAATAGAGCGGGGGACCTACAATGAGCAGTTCTTC
TRBJ1-3	.	.	TRBV6-5	CASSGRDKSGNTIYF	TGTGCCAGCAGTGGACGGGACAAATCGGGAAACACCATATATTTT
TRBJ2-7	.	.	TRBV21-1	CASSKGEHPSYEQYF	TGTGCCAGCAGCAAAGGGGAGCACCCCTCCTACGAGCAGTACTTC
TRBJ1-5	.	TRBD1	TRBV30	CAWSKGQSNQPQHF	TGTGCCTGGAGTAAGGGACAGTCTAATCAGCCCCAGCATTTT
TRBJ2-3	.	.	TRBV15	CATSKVNTDTQYF	TGTGCCACCAGCAAGGTCAACACAGATACGCAGTATTTT
TRBJ2-5	few	TRBD2	TRBV27	CARPRPPYLAPAGSETQYF	TGTGCCAGACCCAGGCCTCCGTATCTAGCGCCAGCGGGATCAGAGACCCAGTACTTC
TRBJ1-4	.	TRBD1	TRBV28	CASSSGQGRKKLFF	TGTGCCAGCAGTTCCGGACAGGGGAGGAAAAAACTGTTTTTT
TRBJ1-3	.	.	TRBV29-1	CSSTPRAGNTIYF	TGCAGTTCCACCCCCAGGGCCGGAAACACCATATATTTT
TRBJ1-2	.	.	TRBV5-1	CASSLGTRGYTF	TGCGCCAGCAGCTTGGGGACAAGAGGCTACACCTTC
TRBJ2-7	few	.	TRBV10-3	CAISGDGTNYEQYF	TGTGCCATCAGTGGGGACGGGACAAACTACGAGCAGTACTTC
TRBJ2-1	.	.	TRBV10-3	CAITAGQSYNEQFF	TGTGCCATCACCGCGGGACAATCCTACAATGAGCAGTTCTTC
TRBJ2-1	.	.	TRBV28	CASSFAGPGDAYNEQFF	TGTGCCAGCAGTTTTGCCGGGCCAGGCGATGCCTACAATGAGCAGTTCTTC
TRBJ2-7	.	TRBD1	TRBV28	CASETGQGSYEQYF	TGTGCCAGCGAAACGGGACAGGGGAGTTACGAGCAGTACTTC
TRBJ1-3	.	.	TRBV5-6	CASSSDRGAGNTIYF	TGTGCCAGCAGCTCGGACAGAGGAGCTGGAAACACCATATATTTT
TRBJ1-1	few	.	TRBV7-8	CASSIRLGKREAFF	TGTGCCAGCAGCATCCGGTTAGGGAAACGCGAAGCTTTCTTT
TRBJ2-7	.	TRBD2	TRBV14	CASSQADRASGREGHEQYF	TGTGCCAGCAGCCAAGCCGATAGGGCTAGCGGGAGGGAGGGGCACGAGCAGTACTTC
TRBJ2-1	.	TRBD1	TRBV2	CASSGLQGAYNEQFF	TGTGCCAGCAGTGGGCTACAGGGGGCCTACAATGAGCAGTTCTTC
TRBJ1-2	.	.	TRBV2	CASRGGYSNYGYTF	TGTGCCAGCAGGGGTGGATACAGCAACTATGGCTACACCTTC
TRBJ2-3	few	.	TRBV19	CASSPLDSRTDTQYF	TGTGCCAGTAGTCCTCTGGACAGTAGAACAGATACGCAGTATTTT
TRBJ1-3	.	.	TRBV10-3	CAIRARVEDTIYF	TGTGCCATCAGGGCCCGCGTTGAGGACACCATATATTTT
TRBJ1-2	.	TRBD1	TRBV5-1	CASSFSGTGAYGYTF	TGCGCCAGCAGCTTCTCCGGGACAGGGGCCTATGGCTACACCTTC
TRBJ2-2	.	.	TRBV19	CASSILRNKNTGELFF	TGTGCCAGTAGTATCCTTCGGAATAAGAACACCGGGGAGCTGTTTTTT
TRBJ2-5	once	.	TRBV25-1	CASSPRRQGIETQYF	TGTGCCAGCAGTCCTAGACGGCAGGGGATAGAGACCCAGTACTTC
TRBJ1-5	.	.	TRBV6-1	CASTILGGLNQPQHF	TGTGCCAGCACCATCCTAGGGGGGCTTAATCAGCCCCAGCATTTT
TRBJ2-7	.	TRBD2	TRBV7-2	CASSWAGGPYEQYF	TGTGCCAGCAGCTGGGCGGGAGGGCCCTACGAGCAGTACTTC
TRBJ1-4	.	.	TRBV6-1	CASSINTGEKLFF	TGTGCCAGCAGCATAAATACAGGGGAAAAACTGTTTTTT
TRBJ1-5	once	.	TRBV28	CASSLWGASSNQPQHF	TGTGCCAGCAGTTTATGGGGAGCAAGTAGCAATCAGCCCCAGCATTTT
TRBJ2-1	once	.	TRBV5-1	CASSLASGSVDEQFF	TGCGCCAGCAGCCTAGCGTCGGGGTCGGTTGATGAGCAGTTCTTC
TRBJ1-1	.	TRBD1	TRBV27	CASSLGTGLMNTEAFF	TGTGCCAGCAGTTTAGGGACAGGCCTCATGAACACTGAAGCTTTCTTT
TRBJ2-2	.	.	TRBV9	CASSGGGTGELFF	TGTGCCAGCAGCGGAGGGGGGACCGGGGAGCTGTTTTTT
TRBJ2-7	.	.	TRBV27	CASSLHPPELLYEQYF	TGTGCCAGCAGTTTACACCCGCCCGAACTTTTATACGAGCAGTACTTC